The rows below give T cell receptor beta chains drawn from one sample of a study of Tregs in tolerant kidney transplant recipients. TCRdb's copy holds only in-frame clones and misses some; the assay was immunoSEQ multiplex PCR. The table includes about 64,000 clones, 70% to 90% detected once. The input for sequencing was CD4+ T cells from blood (PBMCs), taken 6 months after the transplant. The receptors derive from a human patient who received a combined kidney and bone marrow transplant. Some T cells may possibly be graft donor cells. The CDR3 runs from the conserved cysteine through the conserved F or W. D genes are given only for firm matches. Clone size is shown for a subset of rows, as once, few, many or a class of expanded clone.

>TRBV7-9|.|15|.|TRBJ1-6
TGTGCCAGCAGCTTCCAGGACTCCTATAATTCACCCCTCCACTTT
CASSFQDSYNSPLHF
>TRBV29-1|.|12|once|TRBJ2-7
TGCAGCGTTGAAGAGGAGTCGTACGAGCAGTACTTC
CSVEEESYEQYF
>TRBV5-6|.|15|few|TRBJ1-5
TGTGCCAGCAGCTTCGGGGAGTGGGGCAATCAGCCCCAGCATTTT
CASSFGEWGNQPQHF
>TRBV19|.|13|.|TRBJ2-5
TGTGCCAGTAGTCCTCGACTAGAGGGGACCCAGTACTTC
CASSPRLEGTQYF
>TRBV9|TRBD2|15|.|TRBJ2-7
TGTGCCAGCAGCGCCGCAGCGGGAGGGGTCTACGAGCAGTACTTC
CASSAAAGGVYEQYF
>TRBV11-2|TRBD2|16|once|TRBJ2-1
TGTGCCAGCAGCTATATAGCGGGGGGTTCCTACAATGAGCAGTTCTTC
CASSYIAGGSYNEQFF
>TRBV6-1|.|14|.|TRBJ2-1
TGTGCCAGCAGTGAACAGGGGCCCTACAATGAGCAGTTCTTC
CASSEQGPYNEQFF
>TRBV6-1|TRBD2|15|once|TRBJ2-1
TGTGCCAGCAGTGAAAGTCTAGCGGGTATCAATGAGCAGTTCTTC
CASSESLAGINEQFF
>TRBV30|.|15|.|TRBJ1-3
TGTGCCTTGAAGATCCCCGGGACAACTGGAAACACCATATATTTT
CALKIPGTTGNTIYF
>TRBV7-9|.|15|.|TRBJ2-1
TGTGCCAGCAGCTTAGCAGGGGGAGTACGGAATGAGCAGTTCTTC
CASSLAGGVRNEQFF
>TRBV7-2|TRBD1|15|once|TRBJ1-1
TGTGCCAGCAGCCCGCGAAGAGGGGGCTATACTGAAGCTTTCTTT
CASSPRRGGYTEAFF
>TRBV5-4|TRBD2|16|.|TRBJ2-7
TGTGCCAGCAGCTTTCCCGGACTAGCGGGAGCTCCCGAGCAGTACTTC
CASSFPGLAGAPEQYF
>TRBV19|.|16|.|TRBJ2-7
TGTGCCAGTAGTCCCTGGTTCGGGAACAGGGACTACGAGCAGTACTTC
CASSPWFGNRDYEQYF
>TRBV5-1|TRBD1|15|.|TRBJ2-7
TGCGCCAGCAGCTTGCTGGGACAGGGGGCGAGCGAGCAGTACTTC
CASSLLGQGASEQYF
>TRBV18|TRBD2|14|.|TRBJ2-7
TGTGCCAGCTCGACCGCCGGGACTAGTGCCGAGCAGTACTTC
CASSTAGTSAEQYF
>TRBV7-8|.|14|.|TRBJ2-5
TGTGCCAGCAGCTTACGGACTCGGCAAGAGACCCAGTACTTC
CASSLRTRQETQYF
>TRBV30|.|13|.|TRBJ1-2
TGTGCCTGGAGTAACAGGCCTAACTATGGCTACACCTTC
CAWSNRPNYGYTF
>TRBV5-1|.|14|.|TRBJ2-7
TGCGCCAGCAGCTTGGCAGTGGGCAGGGGCGAGCAGTACTTC
CASSLAVGRGEQYF
>TRBV19|.|14|.|TRBJ1-2
TGTGCCAGTAGTACCCTTGAAATCTGGCATGGCTACACCTTC
CASSTLEIWHGYTF
>TRBV27|.|14|.|TRBJ1-5
TGTGCCAGCAGTTTAACTGAGGGCGGTCAGCCCCAGCATTTT
CASSLTEGGQPQHF
>TRBV6-5|.|13|once|TRBJ2-5
TGTGCCAGCAGCCCGGCAGGGCGAGAGACCCAGTACTTC
CASSPAGRETQYF
>TRBV14|TRBD1|14|once|TRBJ2-5
TGTGCCAGCAGCCAAGGCGACAGGGTAGAGACCCAGTACTTC
CASSQGDRVETQYF
>TRBV12-5|TRBD2|19|.|TRBJ2-3
TGTGCTAGTGGCTTCATGACCAGCGGGGGGATTCGGGGCACAGATACGCAGTATTTT
CASGFMTSGGIRGTDTQYF
>TRBV12-5|.|19|.|TRBJ1-4
TGTGCTAGTGGTTTCCATAGGACAGCATCAACTGCAACTAATGAAAAACTGTTTTTT
CASGFHRTASTATNEKLFF
>TRBV9|.|14|few|TRBJ1-2
TGTGCCAGCAGCGTAGGTCCGGTTAACTATGGCTACACCTTC
CASSVGPVNYGYTF
>TRBV30|.|15|.|TRBJ1-4
TGTGCCTGGACCCCCCCCCGACATTATAATGAAAAACTGTTTTTT
CAWTPPRHYNEKLFF
>TRBV29-1|TRBD1|13|.|TRBJ2-2
TGCAGCGCGGGACAGGGGGCGACCGGGGAGCTGTTTTTT
CSAGQGATGELFF
>TRBV9|TRBD1|16|.|TRBJ1-3
TGTGCCAGCAGCGCCCCTGGGACAGGGAACGGAAACACCATATATTTT
CASSAPGTGNGNTIYF
>TRBV13|TRBD1|21|once|TRBJ2-7
TGTGCCAGCAGCTTAGCGTCTTACGGGACAGGGGGACAAGTTGCTTCCTACGAGCAGTACTTC
CASSLASYGTGGQVASYEQYF
>TRBV7-9|.|16|once|TRBJ2-1
TGTGCCAGCAGCTCCTATAGCGGAAGCTCCTACAATGAGCAGTTCTTC
CASSSYSGSSYNEQFF
>TRBV18|.|12|.|TRBJ2-7
TGTGCCAGCTCACCGACAGCCTACGAGCAGTACTTC
CASSPTAYEQYF
>TRBV9|.|16|.|TRBJ2-3
TGTGCCAGCAGCCCAGGGGGACTAGGCTTTACAGATACGCAGTATTTT
CASSPGGLGFTDTQYF
>TRBV27|.|14|.|TRBJ1-6
TGTGCCAGCAGTTTAGCAGGGCCAAATTCACCCCTCCACTTT
CASSLAGPNSPLHF
>TRBV11-3|TRBD2|16|.|TRBJ2-1
TGTGCCAGCAGCTTAGAAGGGACTAGCGGGAGTGATGAGCAGTTCTTC
CASSLEGTSGSDEQFF
>TRBV7-2|.|17|.|TRBJ1-6
TGTGCCAGCAGCTTAGACCGGGGGGCGCTAAATAATTCCCCCCTCCACTTT
CASSLDRGALNNSPLHF
>TRBV4-1|TRBD1|14|.|TRBJ1-6
TGCGCCAGCAGCCTACTACAGGGGGATTCACCCCTCCACTTT
CASSLLQGDSPLHF
>TRBV19|TRBD2|13|.|TRBJ2-7
TGTGCCAGTAGAAATAGCGGGAGGTACGAGCAGTACTTC
CASRNSGRYEQYF
>TRBV21-1|.|13|.|TRBJ1-6
TGTGCCCCCGAACAGGAAAGCAATTCCCCCCTCCACTTT
CAPEQESNSPLHF
>TRBV6-5|.|16|.|TRBJ2-7
TGTGCCAGCAGTTACGGGCTTGGCAGGGGCCAGAACGAGCAGTACTTC
CASSYGLGRGQNEQYF
>TRBV29-1|.|15|.|TRBJ2-7
TGCAGCGTGGGGTTGGGGGGGCACGTCTCCTACGAGCAGTACTTC
CSVGLGGHVSYEQYF
>TRBV5-4|.|13|.|TRBJ2-7
TGTGCCAGCAGCTATTTATCTCTTGACGAGCAGTACTTC
CASSYLSLDEQYF
>TRBV6-5|TRBD1|16|.|TRBJ1-2
TGTGCCAGCAGTTACTACGACAGGGGAGCTAACTATGGCTACACCTTC
CASSYYDRGANYGYTF
>TRBV5-1|.|16|.|TRBJ2-5
TGCGCCAGCAGCTTGGCCTCCGGTAGGGGTCAAGAGACCCAGTACTTC
CASSLASGRGQETQYF
>TRBV7-2|.|12|.|TRBJ2-7
TGTGCCAGCAGCTTAGATCTCTACGAGCAGTACTTC
CASSLDLYEQYF
>TRBV4-1|TRBD1|16|.|TRBJ1-6
TGCGCCAGCAGCCAAGACCCCGGGACAGCGAATTCACCCCTCCACTTT
CASSQDPGTANSPLHF
>TRBV2|.|17|.|TRBJ2-2
TGTGCCAGCAGTGAAGCGCGGGCTAGCCTTTACACCGGGGAGCTGTTTTTT
CASSEARASLYTGELFF
>TRBV10-2|.|13|.|TRBJ1-6
TGCGCCAGCAGTGAGGGACTCACGGGGACCCTCCACTTT
CASSEGLTGTLHF
>TRBV19|.|14|.|TRBJ1-6
TGTGCCAGTAGTTCAGAGGTTTTGGGTTCACCCCTCCACTTT
CASSSEVLGSPLHF
>TRBV7-9|TRBD1|17|.|TRBJ1-4
TGTGCCAGCAGCACGTTCCTCGGGACAGTGACTAATGAAAAACTGTTTTTT
CASSTFLGTVTNEKLFF
>TRBV6-5|TRBD2|11|.|TRBJ2-7
TGTGCCGCGGGGGGCTCCTACGAGCAGTACTTC
CAAGGSYEQYF
>TRBV4-1|.|14|.|TRBJ1-2
TGCGCCAGCAGCCAAGGTTGGGGGGTCTCAGGCTACACCTTC
CASSQGWGVSGYTF
>TRBV7-9|.|15|.|TRBJ1-1
TGTGCCAGCAGCTTAGTTTTTCAGGGGTGGACTGAAGCTTTCTTT
CASSLVFQGWTEAFF
>TRBV11-2|TRBD2|14|.|TRBJ2-1
TGTGCCACCTCGTTTAGCGGGAGATACAATGAGCAGTTCTTC
CATSFSGRYNEQFF
>TRBV7-8|.|14|.|TRBJ1-5
TGTGCCAGCAGCCTGTTATATGGCGGCCAGCCCCAGCATTTT
CASSLLYGGQPQHF
>TRBV6-5|TRBD1|15|.|TRBJ1-5
TGTGCCAGCAGCCGGACAGGGGGCCGCAATCAGCCCCAGCATTTT
CASSRTGGRNQPQHF
>TRBV19|TRBD2|18|.|TRBJ2-3
TGTGCCAGTAGTTCCAAATTAGCGGGAGACCCGTGGACAGATACGCAGTATTTT
CASSSKLAGDPWTDTQYF
>TRBV30|TRBD1|15|.|TRBJ1-4
TGTGCCTGGAATATACCACAGGGGGGAAATGAAAAACTGTTTTTT
CAWNIPQGGNEKLFF